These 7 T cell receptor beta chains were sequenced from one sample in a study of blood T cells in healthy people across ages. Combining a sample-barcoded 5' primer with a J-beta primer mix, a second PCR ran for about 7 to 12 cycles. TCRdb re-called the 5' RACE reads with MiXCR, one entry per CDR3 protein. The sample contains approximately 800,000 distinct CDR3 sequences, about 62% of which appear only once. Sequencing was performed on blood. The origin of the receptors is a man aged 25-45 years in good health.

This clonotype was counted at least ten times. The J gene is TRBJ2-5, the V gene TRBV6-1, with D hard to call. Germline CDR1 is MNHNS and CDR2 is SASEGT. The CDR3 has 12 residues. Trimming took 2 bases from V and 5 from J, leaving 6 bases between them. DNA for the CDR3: TGTGCCAGCAGTGAATTAAGGGAGACCCAGTACTTC. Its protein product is CASSELRETQYF.

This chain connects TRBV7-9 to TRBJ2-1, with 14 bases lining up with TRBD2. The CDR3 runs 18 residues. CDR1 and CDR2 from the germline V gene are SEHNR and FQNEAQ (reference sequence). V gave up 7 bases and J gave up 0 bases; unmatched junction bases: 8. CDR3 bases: TGTGCCAGCACCTTCTGGGGGACTAGCGGGAGCTCCTACAATGAGCAGTTCTTC. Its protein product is CASTFWGTSGSSYNEQFF.

For the CDR3, the DNA is TGCAGCGTTACGGGACAGGCTTACAATGAGCAGTTCTTC. Residues: CSVTGQAYNEQFF. This chain joins TRBV29-1 and TRBJ2-1, with 8 bases aligning to TRBD1. V dropped 5 bases and J dropped 4; count of bases not matched to a gene: 4. CDR3 length equals 13 residues. CDR1 and CDR2 from the germline V gene are SQVTM and ANQGSEA.

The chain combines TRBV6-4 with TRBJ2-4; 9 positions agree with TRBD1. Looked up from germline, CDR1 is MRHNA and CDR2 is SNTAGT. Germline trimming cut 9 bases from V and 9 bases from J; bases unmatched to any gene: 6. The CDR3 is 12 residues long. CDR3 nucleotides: TGTGCCAGAGGACAGGGGCATCCCATTCAGTACTTC. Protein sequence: CARGQGHPIQYF.

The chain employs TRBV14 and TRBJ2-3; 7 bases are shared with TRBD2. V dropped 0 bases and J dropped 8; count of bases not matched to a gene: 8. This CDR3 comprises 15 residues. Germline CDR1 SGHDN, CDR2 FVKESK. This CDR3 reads CASSQESLGGGTQYF. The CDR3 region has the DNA TGTGCCAGCAGCCAAGAGAGCCTTGGGGGGGGTACGCAGTATTTT.

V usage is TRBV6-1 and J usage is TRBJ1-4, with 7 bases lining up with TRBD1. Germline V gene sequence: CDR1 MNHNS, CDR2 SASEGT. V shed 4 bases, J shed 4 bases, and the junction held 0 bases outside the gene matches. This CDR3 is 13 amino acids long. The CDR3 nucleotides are TGTGCCAGCAGTGGGGACAGTAATGAAAAACTGTTTTTT. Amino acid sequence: CASSGDSNEKLFF.

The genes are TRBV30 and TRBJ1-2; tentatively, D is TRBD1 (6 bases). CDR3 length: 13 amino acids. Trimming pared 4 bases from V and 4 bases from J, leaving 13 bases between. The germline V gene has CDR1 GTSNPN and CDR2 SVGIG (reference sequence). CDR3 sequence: CAWTTGSRYGYTF. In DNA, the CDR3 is TGTGCCTGGACTACAGGGTCTCGCTATGGCTACACCTTC.